Listed below are T cell receptor beta chains from one sample, sequenced in a study of blood T cell repertoires in COVID-19. Assay used: immunoSEQ multiplex PCR; TCRdb lists only in-frame clones, some missing. This sample carries tens of thousands of clones, 70% to 90% of them seen once, and the ten largest clones take nearly 3.5%. The specimen sequenced was peripheral blood. These receptors originate from a man in his forties or fifties with acute or convalescent COVID-19. Each CDR3 is given with its conserved first and last residue. The D gene is left open where the match is weak. Size tells how often a clone was seen (once, few, many) or the class of an expanded clone, and some rows leave it out.

16	TRBV5-6	TRBD2	NA	TRBJ2-1	CASSLALAGTYNEQFF	TGTGCCAGCAGCTTGGCACTAGCGGGAACCTACAATGAGCAGTTCTTC
17	TRBV4-2	TRBD2	NA	TRBJ2-3	CASSQDPASGQTDTQYF	TGTGCCAGCAGCCAAGATCCGGCTAGCGGGCAAACAGATACGCAGTATTTT
15	TRBV5-1	NA	NA	TRBJ2-7	CASSRAGGLRYEQYF	TGCGCCAGCAGCCGCGCCGGGGGGCTACGGTACGAGCAGTACTTC
18	TRBV4-3	TRBD2	NA	TRBJ2-1	CASSQDLTTSAAYNEQFF	TGCGCCAGCAGCCAAGATCTTACGACTAGCGCAGCATACAATGAGCAGTTCTTC
12	TRBV29-1	NA	once	TRBJ1-2	CSVGDKNYGYTF	TGCAGCGTCGGGGACAAGAACTATGGCTACACCTTC
14	TRBV6-5	TRBD1	NA	TRBJ2-7	CASSYGTGGYEQYF	TGTGCCAGCAGTTACGGGACAGGGGGCTACGAGCAGTACTTC
14	TRBV10-1	NA	NA	TRBJ2-2	CASSGWEDTGELFF	TGCGCCAGCAGTGGTTGGGAGGACACCGGGGAGCTGTTTTTT
12	TRBV2	TRBD1	NA	TRBJ2-5	CASSGQGGTQYF	TGTGCCAGCAGCGGACAGGGAGGGACCCAGTACTTC
13	TRBV29-1	TRBD1	NA	TRBJ1-3	CSVDTGGGNTIYF	TGCAGCGTTGATACAGGGGGAGGAAACACCATATATTTT
13	TRBV27	NA	NA	TRBJ1-1	CASNLKRGTEAFF	TGTGCCAGCAACCTCAAGCGTGGTACTGAAGCTTTCTTT
13	TRBV30	NA	NA	TRBJ1-6	CAWALSGDSPLHF	TGTGCCTGGGCCCTCTCAGGGGACTCACCCCTCCACTTT
16	TRBV21-1	NA	NA	TRBJ1-6	CASSKDGDSKNSPLHF	TGTGCCAGCAGCAAAGATGGGGACAGTAAGAATTCACCCCTCCACTTT
16	TRBV28	TRBD1	NA	TRBJ2-1	CASSFGTANSYNEQFF	TGTGCCAGCAGTTTCGGGACAGCTAACTCCTACAATGAGCAGTTCTTC
15	TRBV11-2	TRBD1	NA	TRBJ1-6	CASSFLGQGASPLHF	TGTGCCAGCAGCTTCCTCGGACAGGGGGCTTCACCCCTCCACTTT
13	TRBV29-1	NA	NA	TRBJ1-3	CSGGHTSGNTIYF	TGCAGCGGCGGGCACACCTCTGGAAACACCATATATTTT
15	TRBV7-2	TRBD2	once	TRBJ2-3	CASSLGGGFTDTQYF	TGTGCCAGCAGCTTAGGGGGGGGTTTCACAGATACGCAGTATTTT
14	TRBV5-6	NA	NA	TRBJ2-7	CASSSGASSYEQYF	TGTGCCAGCAGCTCAGGGGCTAGCTCCTACGAGCAGTACTTC
16	TRBV2	TRBD1	NA	TRBJ1-2	CASSDTSTGGNYGYTF	TGTGCCAGCAGTGACACGTCGACAGGGGGTAACTATGGCTACACCTTC
16	TRBV15	NA	once	TRBJ2-5	CATSRDVSPGAGTQYF	TGTGCCACCAGCAGAGATGTATCCCCAGGCGCCGGGACCCAGTACTTC
14	TRBV25-1	TRBD2	NA	TRBJ2-7	CASSDGTSGYEQYF	TGTGCCAGCAGTGATGGGACTAGCGGCTACGAGCAGTACTTC
18	TRBV7-6	TRBD1	NA	TRBJ1-4	CASSLVPGQGGLNEKLFF	TGTGCCAGCAGCTTAGTACCGGGACAGGGTGGACTGAATGAAAAACTGTTTTTT
16	TRBV6-2/TRBV6-3	TRBD1	NA	TRBJ1-6	CASSTDRDQFGSPLHF	TGTGCCAGCAGTACCGACAGGGATCAGTTTGGTTCACCCCTCCACTTT
16	TRBV2	NA	few	TRBJ2-5	CASSEGSGGNQETQYF	TGTGCCAGCAGTGAGGGGTCTGGGGGGAACCAAGAGACCCAGTACTTC
16	TRBV5-1	TRBD1	once	TRBJ2-1	CASSPWTGGLNNEQFF	TGCGCCAGCAGCCCCTGGACAGGGGGGTTAAACAATGAGCAGTTCTTC
16	TRBV6-1	TRBD2	NA	TRBJ2-2	CASSEGLAGAGGELFF	TGTGCCAGCAGTGAGGGACTAGCGGGAGCGGGCGGGGAGCTGTTTTTT
12	TRBV12-3/TRBV12-4	TRBD1	NA	TRBJ2-2	CASSQGAGELFF	TGTGCCAGCAGTCAGGGGGCCGGGGAGCTGTTTTTT
13	TRBV24-1	TRBD1	NA	TRBJ1-1	CATSGEQGTEAFF	TGTGCCACCAGTGGGGAACAGGGGACTGAAGCTTTCTTT
17	TRBV9	TRBD2	NA	TRBJ2-3	CASSFSGRAESTDTQYF	TGTGCCAGCAGCTTTAGCGGGAGGGCCGAAAGCACAGATACGCAGTATTTT
15	TRBV19	NA	NA	TRBJ2-2	CASSLGATNTGELFF	TGTGCCAGTAGCCTCGGTGCCACGAACACCGGGGAGCTGTTTTTT
12	TRBV2	NA	NA	TRBJ1-1	CASRLGQTEAFF	TGTGCCTCCCGACTGGGGCAGACTGAAGCTTTCTTT
15	TRBV24-1	TRBD1	NA	TRBJ2-7	CATSDLTGGNGEQYF	TGTGCCACCAGTGATTTGACAGGGGGCAACGGGGAGCAGTACTTC
17	TRBV2	TRBD1	few	TRBJ2-7	CASSYLPAGQGAGEQYF	TGTGCCAGCAGTTACCTACCTGCGGGACAGGGGGCTGGGGAGCAGTACTTC
18	TRBV28	TRBD1	NA	TRBJ1-5	CASSLPRGGQVGNQPQHF	TGTGCCAGCAGTTTACCCCGCGGGGGACAGGTCGGGAATCAGCCCCAGCATTTT
15	TRBV15	TRBD1	NA	TRBJ2-6	CATSSRGSGANVLTF	TGTGCCACCAGCAGCAGGGGGTCTGGGGCCAACGTCCTGACTTTC
16	TRBV5-6	TRBD1	NA	TRBJ1-1	CASSLGNRGSDTEAFF	TGTGCCAGCAGCTTGGGGAACAGGGGGTCGGACACTGAAGCTTTCTTT
14	TRBV2	TRBD2	NA	TRBJ2-5	CAREILAGVETQYF	TGTGCCAGAGAAATACTAGCGGGAGTAGAGACCCAGTACTTC
14	TRBV30	TRBD2	NA	TRBJ2-1	CAGILAGIYNEQFF	TGTGCCGGAATACTAGCGGGTATTTACAATGAGCAGTTCTTC